A selection of T cell receptor beta chains follows, all from one sample in a study of human T cells and chemical hapten exposure. TCRdb re-called the RACE reads with MiXCR, one entry per CDR3 protein. The table has some 98,000 distinct CDR3 sequences, 10% to 13% seen once. The sample here was whole blood, taken in connection with sensitization to the hapten diphenylcyclopropenone (DPC). All receptors come from a woman aged 60 to 75 with alopecia areata. Some clones in this sample may be carry-over from other donors' samples. The CDR3 runs from the conserved cysteine through the conserved F or W. Each record gives: clone size, J gene, V gene, D gene, CDR3 protein, CDR3 DNA. The D gene is left open where the match is weak. Expanded clones get a size class; other rows say once, few or many, or leave the size out.

-,TRBJ2-2,TRBV7-3,-,CASSPHGPYTGELFF,TGTGCCAGCAGCCCCCATGGGCCGTACACCGGGGAGCTGTTTTTT
many,TRBJ2-5,TRBV2,-,CAIYPVLAGAETQYF,TGTGCCATCTATCCAGTACTGGCGGGGGCCGAGACCCAGTACTTC
few,TRBJ2-1,TRBV10-3,TRBD2,CAISDSVAGGPTASYNEQFF,TGTGCCATCAGTGATTCGGTAGCGGGGGGCCCGACCGCCTCCTACAATGAGCAGTTCTTC
many,TRBJ1-1,TRBV6-6,-,CATLGKVNTEAFF,TGTGCCACCCTGGGGAAGGTGAACACTGAAGCTTTCTTT
many,TRBJ2-6,TRBV19,-,CASSIRGAGANVLTF,TGTGCCAGTAGTATAAGGGGGGCCGGGGCCAACGTCCTGACTTTC
many,TRBJ2-7,TRBV18,TRBD2,CASSPGTSFGEQYF,TGTGCCAGCTCACCCGGGACTAGCTTCGGCGAGCAGTACTTC
few,TRBJ2-2,TRBV20-1,TRBD1,CSARTGISTGELFF,TGCAGTGCTCGGACAGGGATCTCCACCGGGGAGCTGTTTTTT
-,TRBJ2-5,TRBV13,-,CASSLGGAGETQYF,TGTGCCAGCAGCTTAGGGGGGGCCGGAGAGACCCAGTACTTC
few,TRBJ1-2,TRBV6-1,-,CASRGAAAYFNYGYTF,TGTGCCAGCAGGGGGGCGGCAGCCTATTTTAACTATGGCTACACCTTC
few,TRBJ1-6,TRBV3-1,TRBD1,CASSLGTGNNSPLHF,TGTGCCAGCAGCCTGGGGACAGGGAATAATTCACCCCTCCACTTT
many,TRBJ1-1,TRBV30,-,CAWSVGEDTEAFF,TGTGCCTGGAGTGTAGGGGAGGACACTGAAGCTTTCTTT
many,TRBJ2-2,TRBV3-1,TRBD2,CASSHSGGAPGELFF,TGTGCCAGCAGCCATAGCGGGGGGGCCCCCGGGGAGCTGTTTTTT
many,TRBJ1-5,TRBV19,-,CASSIGGSNQPQHF,TGTGCCAGTAGTATAGGGGGTAGCAATCAGCCCCAGCATTTT
many,TRBJ1-1,TRBV7-9,-,CASSLPDTEAFF,TGTGCCAGCAGCTTACCCGACACTGAAGCTTTCTTT
-,TRBJ2-2,TRBV6-1,-,CASRGFSGNTGELFF,TGTGCCAGCAGAGGGTTCTCGGGGAACACCGGGGAGCTGTTTTTT